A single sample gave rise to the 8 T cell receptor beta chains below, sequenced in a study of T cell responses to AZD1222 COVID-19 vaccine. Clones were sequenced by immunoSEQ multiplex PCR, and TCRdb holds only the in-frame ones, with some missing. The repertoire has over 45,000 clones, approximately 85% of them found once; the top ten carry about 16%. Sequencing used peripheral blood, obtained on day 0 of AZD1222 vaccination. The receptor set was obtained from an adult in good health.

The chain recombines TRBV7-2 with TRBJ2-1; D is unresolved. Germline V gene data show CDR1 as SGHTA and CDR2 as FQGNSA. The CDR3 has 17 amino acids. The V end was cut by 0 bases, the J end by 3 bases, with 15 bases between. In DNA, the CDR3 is TGTGCCAGCAGCTTAGCGGGTCGGCAGAGAATCTACAATGAGCAGTTCTTC. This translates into CASSLAGRQRIYNEQFF.

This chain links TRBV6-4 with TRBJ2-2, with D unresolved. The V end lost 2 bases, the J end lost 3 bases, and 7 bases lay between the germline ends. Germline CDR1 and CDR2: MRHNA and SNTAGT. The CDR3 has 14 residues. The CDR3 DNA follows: TGTGCCAGCAGTGACATGGCGGACACCGGGGAGCTGTTTTTT. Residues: CASSDMADTGELFF.

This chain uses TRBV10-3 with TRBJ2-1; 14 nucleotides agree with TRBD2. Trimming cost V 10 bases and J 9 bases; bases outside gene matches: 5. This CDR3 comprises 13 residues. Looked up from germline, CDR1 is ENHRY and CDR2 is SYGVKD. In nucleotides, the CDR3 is TGTGCCACCGGGACTAGCGGGGGTGGTGAGCAGTTCTTC. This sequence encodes CATGTSGGGEQFF.

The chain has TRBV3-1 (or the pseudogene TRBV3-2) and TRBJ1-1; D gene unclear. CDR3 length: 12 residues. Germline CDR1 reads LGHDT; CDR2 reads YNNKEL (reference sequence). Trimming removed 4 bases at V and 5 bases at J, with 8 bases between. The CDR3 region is CASSRSPTEAFF. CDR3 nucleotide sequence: TGTGCCAGCAGCCGATCTCCAACTGAAGCTTTCTTT.

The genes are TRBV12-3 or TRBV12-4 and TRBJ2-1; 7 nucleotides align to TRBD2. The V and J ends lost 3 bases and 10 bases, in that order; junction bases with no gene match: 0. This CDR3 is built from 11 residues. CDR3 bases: TGTGCCAGCAGTTTTAGCGGGGAGCAGTTCTTC. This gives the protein CASSFSGEQFF.

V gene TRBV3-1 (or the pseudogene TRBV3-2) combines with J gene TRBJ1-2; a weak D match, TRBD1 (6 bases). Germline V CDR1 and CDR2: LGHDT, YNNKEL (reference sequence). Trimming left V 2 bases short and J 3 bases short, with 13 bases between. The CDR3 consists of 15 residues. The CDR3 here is CASSQSWGLDYGYTF. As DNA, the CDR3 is TGTGCCAGCAGCCAAAGCTGGGGGCTTGACTATGGCTACACCTTC.

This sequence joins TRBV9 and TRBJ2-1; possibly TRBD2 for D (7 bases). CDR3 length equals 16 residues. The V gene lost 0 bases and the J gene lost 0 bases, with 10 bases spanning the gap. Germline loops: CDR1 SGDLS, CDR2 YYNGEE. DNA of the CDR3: TGTGCCAGCAGCGTAGCGGGGGGCCCCTCCTACAATGAGCAGTTCTTC. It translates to CASSVAGGPSYNEQFF.

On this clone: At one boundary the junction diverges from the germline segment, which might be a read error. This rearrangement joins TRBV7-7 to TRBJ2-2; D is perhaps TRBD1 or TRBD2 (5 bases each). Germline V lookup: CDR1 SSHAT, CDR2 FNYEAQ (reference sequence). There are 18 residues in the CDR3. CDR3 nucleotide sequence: TGTGCTAGCAGCGGATCCGCCGGGACGACCGCGAACACCGGGGAGCTGTTTTTT. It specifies CASSGSAGTTANTGELFF. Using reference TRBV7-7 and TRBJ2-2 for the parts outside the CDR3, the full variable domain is GAGVSQSPRYKVTKRGQDVTLRCDPISSHATLYWYQQALGQGPEFLTYFNYEAQPDKSGLPSDRFSAERPEGSISTLTIQRTEQRDSAMYRCASSGSAGTTANTGELFFGEGSRLTVL.